This record concerns one T cell receptor (beta chain) sequence. Mismatch with germline at one junction end may stem from a read error. This CDR3 comprises 14 residues. Per the germline V gene, CDR1 is PRHDT and CDR2 is FYEKMQ (reference sequence). In the authors' methods: Counts of nucleated cells, estimated from reference gene primer amplification, were obtained. TCRdb's table, derived via immunoSEQ multiplex PCR, lists solely in-frame clones and lacks some. V, J and clone size were drawn from that table, and D and trimming were deduced from the DNA. The sample holds around 240,000 clones, about 80% seen once. This record belongs to a study of blood T cell repertoires in COVID-19. On the study more broadly: COVID-19 samples collected from the United States, Italy and Spain covered acute and convalescent phases. Nucleic acid was either cDNA or gDNA, and it came from T cells, B-cell-depleted T cells, or PBMCs.

Sequencing used peripheral blood. The gene calls are TRBV13 and TRBJ2-7, with D perhaps matching TRBD1 (6 bases). The TCR comes from a woman older than 75 with acute or convalescent COVID-19. CDR3 sequence: CASSLGHRVYKQYF. The CDR3 DNA follows: TGTGCCAGCAGCTTAGGACACAGGGTCTACAAGCAGTACTTC.